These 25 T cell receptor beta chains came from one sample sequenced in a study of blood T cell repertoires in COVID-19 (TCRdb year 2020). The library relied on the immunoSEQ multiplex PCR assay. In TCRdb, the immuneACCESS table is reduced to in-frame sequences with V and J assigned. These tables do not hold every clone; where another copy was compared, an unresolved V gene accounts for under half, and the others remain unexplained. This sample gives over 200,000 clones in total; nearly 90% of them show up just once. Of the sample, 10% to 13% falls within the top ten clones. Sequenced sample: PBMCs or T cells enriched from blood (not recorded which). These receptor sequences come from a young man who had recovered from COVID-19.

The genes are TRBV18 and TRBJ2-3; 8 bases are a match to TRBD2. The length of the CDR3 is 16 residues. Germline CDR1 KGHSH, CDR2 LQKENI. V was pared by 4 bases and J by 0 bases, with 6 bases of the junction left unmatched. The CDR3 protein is CASSLGSSGSTDTQYF. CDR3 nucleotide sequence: TGTGCCAGCTCACTCGGGTCTAGCGGGAGCACAGATACGCAGTATTTT.

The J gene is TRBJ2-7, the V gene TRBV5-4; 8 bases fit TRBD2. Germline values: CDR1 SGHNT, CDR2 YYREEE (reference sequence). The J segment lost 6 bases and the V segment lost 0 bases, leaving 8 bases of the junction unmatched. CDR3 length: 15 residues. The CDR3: CASSLVGRGAREQYF. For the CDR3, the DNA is TGTGCCAGCAGCTTGGTGGGGCGGGGGGCCCGCGAGCAGTACTTC.

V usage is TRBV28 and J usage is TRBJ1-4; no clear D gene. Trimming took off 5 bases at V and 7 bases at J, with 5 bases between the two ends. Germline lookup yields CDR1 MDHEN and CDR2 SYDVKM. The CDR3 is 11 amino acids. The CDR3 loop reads CASSPGEKLFF. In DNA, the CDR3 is TGTGCCAGCAGTCCGGGTGAAAAACTGTTTTTT.

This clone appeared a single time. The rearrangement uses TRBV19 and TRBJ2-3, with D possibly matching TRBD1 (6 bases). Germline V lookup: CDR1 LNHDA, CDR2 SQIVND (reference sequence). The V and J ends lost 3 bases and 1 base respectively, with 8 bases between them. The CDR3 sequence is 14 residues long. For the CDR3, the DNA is TGTGCCAGTAGTATCGAGGGGGGCACAGATACGCAGTATTTT. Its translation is CASSIEGGTDTQYF.

The CDR3 nucleotides read TGTGCCACCAGTACCCCCCCAGGGGGCTATGAATCACCCCTCCACTTT. Protein sequence: CATSTPPGGYESPLHF. The chain joins TRBV15 to TRBJ1-6, with 8 positions matching TRBD1. Germline assignment: CDR1 LNHNV and CDR2 YYDKDF (reference sequence). V dropped 6 bases and J dropped 10; count of bases not matched to a gene: 14. The length of the CDR3 is 16 residues.

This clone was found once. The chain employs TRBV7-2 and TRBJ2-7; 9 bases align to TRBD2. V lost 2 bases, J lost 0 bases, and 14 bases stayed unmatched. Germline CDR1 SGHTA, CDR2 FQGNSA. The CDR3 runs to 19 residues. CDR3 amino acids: CASSLSLGGAGGRSYEQYF. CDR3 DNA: TGTGCCAGCAGCTTATCCCTCGGGGGCGCGGGGGGGCGCTCCTACGAGCAGTACTTC.

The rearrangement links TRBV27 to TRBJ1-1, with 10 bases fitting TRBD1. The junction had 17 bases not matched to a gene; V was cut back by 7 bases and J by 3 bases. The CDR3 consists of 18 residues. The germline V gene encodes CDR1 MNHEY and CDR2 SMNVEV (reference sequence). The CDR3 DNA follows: TGTGCCAGCAAGTACGCGGGACAGGGGATCTCGGGGGACACTGAAGCTTTCTTT. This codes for CASKYAGQGISGDTEAFF.

CDR3 loop: CASFEDNEKLFF. The CDR3 DNA reads TGTGCCAGCTTCGAGGATAATGAAAAACTGTTTTTT. The chain carries TRBV2 and TRBJ1-4; D unclear. Germline CDR1 SNHLY, CDR2 FYNNEI. Trimming shortened V by 8 bases and J by 4 bases, and 8 bases separated the two germline ends. CDR3 length: 12 amino acids.

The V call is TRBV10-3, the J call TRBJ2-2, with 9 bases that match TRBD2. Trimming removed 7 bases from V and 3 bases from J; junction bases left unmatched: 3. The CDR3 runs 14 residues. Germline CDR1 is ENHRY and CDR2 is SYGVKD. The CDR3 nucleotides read TGTGCCATCAAGGGCGGGAGGGACACCGGGGAGCTGTTTTTT. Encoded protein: CAIKGGRDTGELFF.

The CDR3 DNA follows: TGTGCCAGCAGTCCCGGGACAGCGATCTCCTACGAGCAGTACTTC. Translated: CASSPGTAISYEQYF. The chain is built from TRBV3-1 (or the pseudogene TRBV3-2) and TRBJ2-7; 7 nucleotides line up with TRBD1. The CDR3 spans 15 residues. CDR1 and CDR2 (germline): LGHDT, YNNKEL (reference sequence). J gave up 0 bases and V 6 bases, and 8 bases lay outside the gene matches.

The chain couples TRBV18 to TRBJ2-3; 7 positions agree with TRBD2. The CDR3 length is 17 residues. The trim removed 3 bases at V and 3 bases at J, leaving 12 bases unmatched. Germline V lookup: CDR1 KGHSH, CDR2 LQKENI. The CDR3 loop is CASSPAQLSSGTDTQYF. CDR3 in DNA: TGTGCCAGCTCACCGGCGCAACTTTCTAGCGGTACAGATACGCAGTATTTT.

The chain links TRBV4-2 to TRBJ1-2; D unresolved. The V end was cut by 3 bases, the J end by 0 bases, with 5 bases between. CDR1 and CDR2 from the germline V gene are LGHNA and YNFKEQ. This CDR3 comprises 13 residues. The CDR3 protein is CASSQYSNYGYTF. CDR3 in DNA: TGTGCCAGCAGCCAGTATTCTAACTATGGCTACACCTTC.

As DNA, the CDR3 is TGTGCCAGCAGCCCACAGAGGGCTGTGGATGGCTACACCTTC. Residues: CASSPQRAVDGYTF. The chain is built from TRBV7-9 and TRBJ1-2; the D is unclear. Germline values: CDR1 SEHNR, CDR2 FQNEAQ (reference sequence). V was cut by 5 bases and J by 6 bases, with 16 bases left in between. The CDR3 sequence is 14 residues long.

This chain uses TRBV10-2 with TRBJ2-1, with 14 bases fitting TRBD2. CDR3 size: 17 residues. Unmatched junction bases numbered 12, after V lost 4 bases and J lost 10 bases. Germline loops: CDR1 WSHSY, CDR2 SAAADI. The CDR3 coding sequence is TGCGCCAGCAGTGGGCCAGGGACTAGCGGGAGACGAAGCGAGCAGTTCTTC. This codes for CASSGPGTSGRRSEQFF.

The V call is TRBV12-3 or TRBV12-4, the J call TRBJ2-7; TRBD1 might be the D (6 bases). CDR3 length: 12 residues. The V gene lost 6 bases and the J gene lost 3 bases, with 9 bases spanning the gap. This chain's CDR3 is CASRRTVYEQYF. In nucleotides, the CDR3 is TGTGCCAGCAGACGGACAGTCTACGAGCAGTACTTC.

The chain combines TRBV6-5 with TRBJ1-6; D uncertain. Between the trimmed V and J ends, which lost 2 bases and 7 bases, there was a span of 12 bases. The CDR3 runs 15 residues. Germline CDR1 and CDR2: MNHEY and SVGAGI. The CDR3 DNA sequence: TGTGCCAGCAGTTACGACGGTGTACAGAATTCACCCCTCCACTTT. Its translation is CASSYDGVQNSPLHF.

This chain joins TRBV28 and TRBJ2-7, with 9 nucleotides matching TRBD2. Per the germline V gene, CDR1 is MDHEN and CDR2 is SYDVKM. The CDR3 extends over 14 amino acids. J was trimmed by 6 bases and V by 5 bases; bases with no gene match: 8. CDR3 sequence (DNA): TGTGCCAGCAGTCGTAGCGGGAGCGTAGGCGAGCAGTACTTC. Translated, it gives CASSRSGSVGEQYF.

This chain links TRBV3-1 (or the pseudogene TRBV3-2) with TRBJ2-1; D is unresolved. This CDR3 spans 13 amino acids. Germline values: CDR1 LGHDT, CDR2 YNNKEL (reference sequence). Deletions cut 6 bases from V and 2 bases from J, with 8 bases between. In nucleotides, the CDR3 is TGTGCCAGCAGGGGCTATACCTACAATGAGCAGTTCTTC. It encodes CASRGYTYNEQFF.

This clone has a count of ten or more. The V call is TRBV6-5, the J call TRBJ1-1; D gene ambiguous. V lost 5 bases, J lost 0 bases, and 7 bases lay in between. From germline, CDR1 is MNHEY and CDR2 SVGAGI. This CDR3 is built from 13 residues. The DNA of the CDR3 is TGTGCCAGCAGTCGACACATGAACACTGAAGCTTTCTTT. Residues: CASSRHMNTEAFF.

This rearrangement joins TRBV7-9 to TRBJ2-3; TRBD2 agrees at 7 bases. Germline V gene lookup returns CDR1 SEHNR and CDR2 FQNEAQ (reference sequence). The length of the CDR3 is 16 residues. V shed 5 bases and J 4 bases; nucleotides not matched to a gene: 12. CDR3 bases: TGTGCCAGCAGCCATTCCGGCGGGGGAGGTTCAGATACGCAGTATTTT. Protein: CASSHSGGGGSDTQYF.

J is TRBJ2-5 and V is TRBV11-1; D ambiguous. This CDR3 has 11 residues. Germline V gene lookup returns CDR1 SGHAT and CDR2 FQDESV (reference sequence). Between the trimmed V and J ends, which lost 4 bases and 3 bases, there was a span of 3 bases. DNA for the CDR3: TGTGCCAGCAGCTCAAAAGAGACCCAGTACTTC. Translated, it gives CASSSKETQYF.

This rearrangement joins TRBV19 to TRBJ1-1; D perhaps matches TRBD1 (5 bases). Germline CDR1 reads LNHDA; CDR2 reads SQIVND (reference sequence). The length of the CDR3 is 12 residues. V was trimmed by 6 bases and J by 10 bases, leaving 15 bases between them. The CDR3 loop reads CASSLGRGAAFF. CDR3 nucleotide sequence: TGTGCCAGTAGCTTGGGGAGGGGAGCAGCTTTCTTT.

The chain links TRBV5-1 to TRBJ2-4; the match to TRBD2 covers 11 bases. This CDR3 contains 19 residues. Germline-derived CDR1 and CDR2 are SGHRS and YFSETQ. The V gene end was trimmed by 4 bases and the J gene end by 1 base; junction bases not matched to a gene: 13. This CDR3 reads CASSHVAGGDGVAKNIQYF. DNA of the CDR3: TGCGCCAGCAGCCACGTAGCGGGAGGGGACGGGGTGGCCAAAAACATTCAGTACTTC.

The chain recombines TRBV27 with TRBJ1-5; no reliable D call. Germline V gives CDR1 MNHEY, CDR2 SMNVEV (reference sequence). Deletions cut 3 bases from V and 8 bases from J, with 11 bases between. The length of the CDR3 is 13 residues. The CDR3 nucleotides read TGTGCCAGCAGTTTCACACAGATGGAGCCCCAGCATTTT. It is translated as CASSFTQMEPQHF.

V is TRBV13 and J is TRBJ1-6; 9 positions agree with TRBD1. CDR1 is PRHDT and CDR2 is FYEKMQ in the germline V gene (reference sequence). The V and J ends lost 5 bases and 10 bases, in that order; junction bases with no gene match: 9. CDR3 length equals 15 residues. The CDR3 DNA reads TGTGCCAGCAGCACTACGGGACAGGGCTTCTCACCCCTCCACTTT. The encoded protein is CASSTTGQGFSPLHF.